What follows are 15 T cell receptor beta chains derived from one specimen sequenced in a study of CD8 T cells in Susac syndrome. Random hexamers were used to reverse transcribe an amount of 0.5 to 1 ug RNA. From the immunoSEQ multiplex PCR reads, TCRdb called clonotypes with MiXCR, one entry per CDR3 protein. Among 95,000 to 150,000 distinct CDR3 sequences, around 96% were seen once, and the ten largest hold over 0.12%. The material sequenced was CD4+ T cells from PBMCs. Receptors were obtained from a human donor with Susac syndrome.

V usage is TRBV5-1 and J usage is TRBJ2-2, with no clear D. Trimming pared 1 base from V and 7 bases from J, leaving 8 bases between. The CDR3 sequence is 13 residues long. Looked up from germline, CDR1 is SGHRS and CDR2 is YFSETQ. In DNA, the CDR3 is TGCGCCAGCAGCTTGACGTTAGGCGGGGAGCTGTTTTTT. Translated: CASSLTLGGELFF.

This clonotype has just one count. The V gene is TRBV5-4, the J gene TRBJ2-1; D remains ambiguous. In germline, CDR1 is SGHNT, CDR2 YYREEE (reference sequence). Trimming took 0 bases from V and 8 from J, leaving 9 bases between them. The CDR3 sequence is 13 residues long. The CDR3 loop is CASSLGVRDEQFF. The CDR3, as DNA: TGTGCCAGCAGCTTGGGTGTTCGGGATGAGCAGTTCTTC.

The chain couples TRBV9 to TRBJ2-2, with D unresolved. The CDR3 runs to 12 residues. Germline-derived CDR1 and CDR2 are SGDLS and YYNGEE. The V gene lost 5 bases and the J gene lost 6 bases, with 8 bases spanning the gap. The CDR3 DNA is TGTGCCAGCAGTCGGACGGCCGGGGAGCTGTTTTTT. As protein: CASSRTAGELFF.

The chain uses TRBV20-1 and TRBJ1-5, with 9 positions matching TRBD1. The J segment lost 4 bases and the V segment lost 5 bases, leaving 6 bases of the junction unmatched. The germline V gene encodes CDR1 DFQATT and CDR2 SNEGSKA (reference sequence). The length of the CDR3 is 14 residues. The CDR3 nucleotides read TGCAGTGCTGGCCGGGACAGGGATAATCAGCCCCAGCATTTT. Its protein is CSAGRDRDNQPQHF.

The chain couples TRBV30 to TRBJ2-7, with D possibly being TRBD1 (6 bases). The CDR3 runs 13 residues. Trimming took 3 bases from V and 6 from J, leaving 15 bases between them. Looked up from germline, CDR1 is GTSNPN and CDR2 is SVGIG (reference sequence). The CDR3: CAWRGDKITEQYF. The CDR3 DNA reads as TGTGCCTGGAGGGGGGACAAAATAACCGAGCAGTACTTC.

The V and J genes are TRBV5-1 and TRBJ2-3, with 9 bases that match TRBD1. Looked up from germline, CDR1 is SGHRS and CDR2 is YFSETQ. The V and J ends lost 5 bases and 4 bases, in that order; junction bases with no gene match: 8. CDR3 length: 15 amino acids. Here the CDR3 reads CASRSNRGRPDTQYF. In nucleotides, the CDR3 is TGCGCCAGCAGGTCCAACAGGGGGCGCCCAGATACGCAGTATTTT.

The V gene is TRBV4-2, the J gene TRBJ2-7; perhaps TRBD2 as D (6 bases). Trimming removed 3 bases at V and 5 bases at J, with 11 bases between. CDR1 and CDR2 (germline): LGHNA, YNFKEQ. The CDR3 extends over 13 amino acids. The CDR3 reads CASSQRESHEQYF. CDR3 DNA sequence: TGTGCCAGCAGCCAGCGGGAATCCCACGAGCAGTACTTC.

The rearrangement uses TRBV18 and TRBJ2-5; D not resolved. This CDR3 has 13 amino acids. Per the germline V gene, CDR1 is KGHSH and CDR2 is LQKENI. V gave up 6 bases and J gave up 5 bases, with 13 bases separating them. The CDR3: CASSQGFEETQYF. As DNA, the CDR3 is TGTGCCAGCTCCCAAGGGTTTGAGGAGACCCAGTACTTC. Filled out from reference TRBV18 and TRBJ2-5, the complete variable domain reads NAGVMQNPRHLVRRRGQEARLRCSPMKGHSHVYWYRQLPEEGLKFMVYLQKENIIDESGMPKERFSAEFPKEGPSILRIQQVVRGDSAAYFCASSQGFEETQYFGPGTRLLVL.

The chain recombines TRBV18 with TRBJ2-1, with 9 nucleotides matching TRBD1. The germline gives CDR1 KGHSH, CDR2 LQKENI. This CDR3 has 15 amino acids. V shed 2 bases, J shed 2 bases, and the junction held 1 base outside the gene matches. The CDR3 sequence: CASSPTGGPYNEQFF. The CDR3 DNA reads as TGTGCCAGCTCACCAACAGGGGGCCCCTACAATGAGCAGTTCTTC.

The chain has TRBV10-2 and TRBJ2-3; 9 bases match TRBD2. V was clipped by 11 bases and J by 1 base; unmatched bases: 4. The CDR3 sequence is 13 residues long. Germline assignment: CDR1 WSHSY and CDR2 SAAADI. This chain's CDR3 is CAGAGGGTDTQYF. The CDR3, as DNA: TGCGCCGGGGCGGGAGGGGGCACAGATACGCAGTATTTT.

V gene TRBV9 combines with J gene TRBJ2-1, with D possibly called TRBD1 or TRBD2 (5 bases each). Germline CDR1 reads SGDLS; CDR2 reads YYNGEE. The ends were cut back, 0 bases at V and 3 bases at J, with 13 bases in the middle. This CDR3 region has 16 residues. CDR3 sequence (DNA): TGTGCCAGCAGCGTAGCCGGGACGGCTATCTACAATGAGCAGTTCTTC. Translated, it gives CASSVAGTAIYNEQFF.

This chain connects TRBV29-1 to TRBJ2-3; 8 bases are a match to TRBD2. Losses at the gene ends were 7 bases for V and 0 bases for J; bases not matched to a gene: 3. The V gene's germline CDR1 is SQVTM and CDR2 ANQGSEA. The CDR3 extends over 13 amino acids. Here the CDR3 reads CSAPSGSTDTQYF. As DNA, the CDR3 is TGCAGCGCACCTAGCGGGAGCACAGATACGCAGTATTTT.

V and J are TRBV7-9 and TRBJ1-2; 7 nucleotides agree with TRBD1. The CDR3 sequence is 13 residues long. The ends lost 1 base at V and 8 bases at J; junction bases unmatched: 4. CDR1 and CDR2 from the germline V gene are SEHNR and FQNEAQ (reference sequence). Written as DNA, the CDR3 is TGTGCCAGCAGCTTAGTGGCAGGGGGAGGCTACACCTTC. Translating gives CASSLVAGGGYTF.

The chain uses TRBV7-9 and TRBJ1-1; TRBD1 aligns across 7 bases. V trimming: 2 bases; J trimming: 1 base; junction bases outside the gene matches: 4. The CDR3 runs to 15 residues. Germline V gene sequence: CDR1 SEHNR, CDR2 FQNEAQ (reference sequence). CDR3 DNA: TGTGCCAGCAGCTTAAGAGGGGGCTCGAACACTGAAGCTTTCTTT. Translating it yields CASSLRGGSNTEAFF. The variable domain in full, with the rest retrieved from reference TRBV7-9 and TRBJ1-1, is DTGVSQNPRHKITKRGQNVTFRCDPISEHNRLYWYRQTLGQGPEFLTYFQNEAQLEKSRLLSDRFSAERPKGSFSTLEIQRTEQGDSAMYLCASSLRGGSNTEAFFGQGTRLTVV.

The chain combines TRBV4-1 with TRBJ2-1; TRBD2 agrees at 12 bases. Trimming at V came to 4 bases and at J to 8 bases, leaving 6 bases not matched to a gene. Germline CDR1 and CDR2: MGHRA and YSYEKL. The CDR3 loop spans 15 amino acids. The DNA for the CDR3 is TGCGCCAGCAGCCCGCTAGCGGGAGGGCCTTATGAGCAGTTCTTC. It specifies CASSPLAGGPYEQFF.